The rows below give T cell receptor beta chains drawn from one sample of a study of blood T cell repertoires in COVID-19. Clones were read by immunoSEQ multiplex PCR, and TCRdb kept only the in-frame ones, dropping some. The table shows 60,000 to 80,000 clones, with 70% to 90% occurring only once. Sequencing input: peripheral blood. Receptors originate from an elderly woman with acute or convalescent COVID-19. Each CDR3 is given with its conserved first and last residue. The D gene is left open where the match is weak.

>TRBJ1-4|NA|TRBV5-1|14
TGCGCCAGCAGCACCGGTAGAACTAATGAAAAACTGTTTTTT
CASSTGRTNEKLFF
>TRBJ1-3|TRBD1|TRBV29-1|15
TGCAGCGTTGGCGGGGGGACAGCAACCGGAAACACCATATATTTT
CSVGGGTATGNTIYF
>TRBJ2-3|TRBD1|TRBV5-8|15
TGTGCCAGCAGCTTGGACAGGGGTGGCACAGATACGCAGTATTTT
CASSLDRGGTDTQYF
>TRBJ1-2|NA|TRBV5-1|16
TGCGCCAGCAGCTTGATTCGGGCAGGGCCTAACTATGGCTACACCTTC
CASSLIRAGPNYGYTF
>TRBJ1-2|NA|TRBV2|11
TGTGCCAGCAGTACCGGGGATGGCTACACCTTC
CASSTGDGYTF
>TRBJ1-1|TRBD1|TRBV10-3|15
TGTGCCATCAGCACCCGACAGGGCTTAAACACTGAAGCTTTCTTT
CAISTRQGLNTEAFF
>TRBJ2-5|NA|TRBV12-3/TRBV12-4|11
TGTGCCAGCAGTTTACTGGAGACCCAGTACTTC
CASSLLETQYF
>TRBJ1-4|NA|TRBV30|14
TGTGCCTGGAGGGACAGTGCAACTAATGAAAAACTGTTTTTT
CAWRDSATNEKLFF
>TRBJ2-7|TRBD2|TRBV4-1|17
TGCGCCAGCAGCCAAGTACGGGGTGCGGGAGGTGCATACGAGCAGTACTTC
CASSQVRGAGGAYEQYF
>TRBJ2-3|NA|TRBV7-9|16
TGTGCCAGCAGCCGCGGGACTTTCGGGGACACAGATACGCAGTATTTT
CASSRGTFGDTDTQYF
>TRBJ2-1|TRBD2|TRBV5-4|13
TGTGCCTACCGACTAGCGGGAGGGCAGGAGCAGTTCTTC
CAYRLAGGQEQFF
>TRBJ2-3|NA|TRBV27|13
TGTGCCAGCACGAGGGCTAGCACAGATACGCAGTATTTT
CASTRASTDTQYF
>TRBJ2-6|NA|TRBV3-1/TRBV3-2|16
TGTGCCAGCAGCCAAGGACTGCACTCTGGGGCCAACGTCCTGACTTTC
CASSQGLHSGANVLTF
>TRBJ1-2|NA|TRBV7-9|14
TGTGCCAGCAGCCCTGGGACACACAACTATGGCTACACCTTC
CASSPGTHNYGYTF
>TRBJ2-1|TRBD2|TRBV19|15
TGTGCCAGTAGTATACCTCGGGACTATTTAAGTGAGCAGTTCTTC
CASSIPRDYLSEQFF
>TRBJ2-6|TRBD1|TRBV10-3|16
TGTGCCATCAGTGGACAGGGGCCAACTGGGGCCAACGTCCTGACTTTC
CAISGQGPTGANVLTF
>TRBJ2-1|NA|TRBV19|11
TGTGCCAGTAGTATGGGGCTTGAGCAGTTCTTC
CASSMGLEQFF
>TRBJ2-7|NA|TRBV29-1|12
TGCAGCGTTGTTCCAGGGGCCTACGAGCAGTACTTC
CSVVPGAYEQYF
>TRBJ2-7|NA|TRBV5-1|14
TGCGCCAGCAGCTTGCGGACAGCCTCCTACGAGCAGTACTTC
CASSLRTASYEQYF
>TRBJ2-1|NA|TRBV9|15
TGTGCCAGCAGCGTCTTGGCGGACAGAGCCAATGAGCAGTTCTTC
CASSVLADRANEQFF
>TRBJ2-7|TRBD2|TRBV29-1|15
TGCAGCGTGAGGGGACTAGCGGGAGCTACCTACGAGCAGTACTTC
CSVRGLAGATYEQYF
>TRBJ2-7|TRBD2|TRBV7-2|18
TGTGCCAGCAGCTTCGCAGCGGGGGGGCCACGAGGGGTCTACGAGCAGTACTTC
CASSFAAGGPRGVYEQYF
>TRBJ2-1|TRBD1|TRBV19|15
TGTGCCAGTAGTACGGACAGGGGGTTTGGCAATGAGCAGTTCTTC
CASSTDRGFGNEQFF
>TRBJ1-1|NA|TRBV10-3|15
TGTGCCATCAGTGAGGAAAACAGGGATGGCACTGAAGCTTTCTTT
CAISEENRDGTEAFF
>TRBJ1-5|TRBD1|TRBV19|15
TGTGCCAGTAGACCGGGACAGGCAGGGAATCAGCCCCAGCATTTT
CASRPGQAGNQPQHF
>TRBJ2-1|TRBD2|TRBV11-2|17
TGTGCCAGCAGCTTAGAGCGAGCGGGAAGGAGGAACAATGAGCAGTTCTTC
CASSLERAGRRNNEQFF
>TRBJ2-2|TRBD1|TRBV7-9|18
TGTGCCAGCAGCTCCAAAGTGCCGGGACAGGGGGTTACCGGGGAGCTGTTTTTT
CASSSKVPGQGVTGELFF
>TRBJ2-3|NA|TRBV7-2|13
TGTGCCAGCAGCTTAGCTAAACGGGATACGCAGTATTTT
CASSLAKRDTQYF
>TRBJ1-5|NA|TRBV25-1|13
TGTGCCAGCAGTGGCCTGGGGGGTCCGCCCCAGCATTTT
CASSGLGGPPQHF
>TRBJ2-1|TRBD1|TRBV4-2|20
TGTGCCAGCAGCCAAATTTACGAGACAGGGGGATCAAGCTCCTACAATGAGCAGTTCTTC
CASSQIYETGGSSSYNEQFF